The rows below give T cell receptor beta chains drawn from one sample of a study of Graves' ophthalmopathy and Graves' hyperthyroidism. TCRdb redid the calling of the multiplex PCR reads with MiXCR, one entry per CDR3 protein. The top ten hold more than 9.5% of the sample, which has around 1.1 million distinct CDR3 sequences, 36% seen once. The sequencing input was peripheral blood or thyroid tissue (not recorded which). The receptors derive from an adult man with Graves' hyperthyroidism. Both conserved end residues are trimmed from each CDR3. Clone sizes are given selectively: once, few, many, or a class where the clone is expanded.

clone_size,j_call,v_call,cdr3_aa
few,TRBJ2-2,TRBV20-1,SATGPISGSYTGELF
NA,TRBJ2-7,TRBV27,ASRARAARLEQY
many,TRBJ2-7,TRBV4-3,ASSQDWQSSYEQY
few,TRBJ2-7,TRBV28,ASSPVEGAKFHEQY
NA,TRBJ1-2,TRBV2,ASSAANRGYT
once,TRBJ2-7,TRBV6-1,ASSSHDRNSYEQY
NA,TRBJ1-2,TRBV28,ASSLFGNYGYT
NA,TRBJ2-2,TRBV9,ASSEPGDRELF
many,TRBJ1-2,TRBV29-1,SVEPGLGYGYT
once,TRBJ1-5,TRBV7-2,ASSRELGETQH
many,TRBJ1-5,TRBV15,ATSKYSTGHQPQH
few,TRBJ2-7,TRBV4-1,ASSQSGTSDNEQY
NA,TRBJ2-7,TRBV20-1,SAATIAGDYEQY
many,TRBJ1-4,TRBV7-7,ASSLRTERNEKLF
NA,TRBJ2-5,TRBV15,ATRTDLDRGRETQY
many,TRBJ2-5,TRBV27,ASSPTSRAQETQY
many,TRBJ2-7,TRBV11-2,ASSTRTGDGEQY
NA,TRBJ1-2,TRBV6-2/TRBV6-3,ASSLGVQIYGYT
many,TRBJ1-1,TRBV6-4,ASSQIEGTEAF
many,TRBJ2-7,TRBV10-3,AIRAVSSYEQY
NA,TRBJ2-5,TRBV7-2,ASSWAPGTGFQETQY
NA,TRBJ1-2,TRBV29-1,SVGDRNSGNT
many,TRBJ2-7,TRBV12-3/TRBV12-4,ASRGDRSYEQY
few,TRBJ1-1,TRBV5-1,ASSWGQTSTEAF
many,TRBJ2-5,TRBV7-8,ASSSWTGNQETQY
many,TRBJ1-4,TRBV7-6,ASSPSRTGNEKLF
NA,TRBJ1-1,TRBV10-3,AISDRGQGIMNTEAF
NA,TRBJ1-4,TRBV15,ATSRSGGDNGSR
few,TRBJ1-5,TRBV10-3,AISESTGGYSNQPQH
NA,TRBJ1-2,TRBV12-3/TRBV12-4,ASSLFAGTYGYT
few,TRBJ2-2,TRBV5-5,ASSGTSYGELF
many,TRBJ2-5,TRBV7-2,ASSLGELTQY
few,TRBJ1-6,TRBV10-3,AISDQGQPLH
many,TRBJ2-5,TRBV7-9,ASSPLNQETQY
few,TRBJ1-2,TRBV12-3/TRBV12-4,ASSREAATNYGYT
many,TRBJ2-5,TRBV7-8,ASSFSTEETQY
NA,TRBJ1-5,TRBV12-3/TRBV12-4,ASSPTVYQPRH
NA,TRBJ1-2,TRBV5-5,ASSLAVGTGT
many,TRBJ1-5,TRBV12-3/TRBV12-4,ASSLRSYSNQPQH
NA,TRBJ2-5,TRBV2,ASAGQLQETQY
few,TRBJ1-3,TRBV29-1,SARGAGNTIY
few,TRBJ1-5,TRBV6-2/TRBV6-3,ASSPDREFQPQH
NA,TRBJ1-1,TRBV30,AWRGLPGQGNTEAF
many,TRBJ1-5,TRBV7-2,ASSPQITGGGNQPQH
many,TRBJ1-2,TRBV20-1,SAKQDYGYT
many,TRBJ2-7,TRBV20-1,SARDERRYSYEQY
NA,TRBJ2-7,TRBV2,ASIGQVGSEQY
many,TRBJ1-5,TRBV2,ASNPREYDNQPQH
NA,TRBJ2-3,TRBV7-2,ASSFGLAGGTDTQY
NA,TRBJ2-5,TRBV10-3,AISGEGTSQETQY
NA,TRBJ1-5,TRBV10-2,ASSELAGGTGNQPQH
many,TRBJ2-2,TRBV29-1,SVETTGGRGGELF
NA,TRBJ2-5,TRBV25-1,ASVGYWALQETQY
many,TRBJ1-2,TRBV11-2,ASAPDGNYGYT
NA,NA,TRBV25-1,ASRRGAAVEQF
NA,TRBJ2-5,TRBV7-9,ASSLVSHGRGGSETQY
many,TRBJ1-1,TRBV29-1,SFARVAGGTEAF
NA,TRBJ1-2,TRBV20-1,SAQWGGNYGYT